What follows are 16 T cell receptor beta chains derived from one specimen sequenced in a study of T-cell reconstitution after alpha-beta-depleted transplantation in children. Unique molecular identifiers were used to barcode this TCRbeta library. TCRdb re-derived calls from the PCR reads in MiXCR, one entry per CDR3 protein. The table records about 360,000 distinct CDR3 sequences, less than 15% of them present only once. Sample: PBMCs, taken from the stem cell graft. The receptor source for this set is a human donor who donated a stem cell graft to a child with Fanconi anemia.

This clonotype has ten or more counts. Relative to the germline gene, one junction end is altered; a read error may explain this. The chain is built from TRBV18 and TRBJ1-1, with 10 nucleotides matching TRBD1. The CDR3 length is 12 residues. The V gene's germline CDR1 is KGHSH and CDR2 LQKENI. The CDR3 here is CASSPGQGSAPF. The CDR3 DNA is TGTGCCAGCTCACCGGGACAGGGGAGTGCACCCTTT.

In this sample, this clonotype turned up a few times. The rearrangement joins TRBV3-1 to TRBJ1-1, with D perhaps matching TRBD1 (6 bases). Germline CDR1 and CDR2: LGHDT and YNNKEL (reference sequence). V was trimmed by 0 bases and J by 3 bases, leaving 14 bases between them. The CDR3 sequence is 16 residues long. CDR3 residues: CASSQDNGDKDTEAFF. The CDR3 region has the DNA TGTGCCAGCAGCCAAGATAACGGGGACAAGGACACTGAAGCTTTCTTT.

V usage is TRBV18 and J usage is TRBJ1-4, with a tentative D call TRBD1 (5 bases). V shed 5 bases and J shed 3 bases, with 10 bases lying between them. CDR3 length: 14 amino acids. Germline-derived CDR1 and CDR2 are KGHSH and LQKENI. The DNA of the CDR3 is TGTGCCAGCTCATCAGGGATTTCTAATGAAAAACTGTTTTTT. It translates to CASSSGISNEKLFF.

V gene TRBV29-1 combines with J gene TRBJ1-2; 7 bases map to TRBD1. The CDR3 runs 14 residues. The V gene's germline CDR1 is SQVTM and CDR2 ANQGSEA. The ends lost 3 bases at V and 3 bases at J; junction bases unmatched: 7. Written as DNA, the CDR3 is TGCAGCGTTGACTCCAGGGGGAGTTACTATGGCTACACCTTC. Amino acid sequence: CSVDSRGSYYGYTF. Full variable domain (remainder filled in from reference TRBV29-1 and TRBJ1-2): SAVISQKPSRDICQRGTSLTIQCQVDSQVTMMFWYRQQPGQSLTLIATANQGSEATYESGFVIDKFPISRPNLTFSTLTVSNMSPEDSSIYLCSVDSRGSYYGYTFGSGTRLTVV.

This clonotype was seen repeatedly, ten times or more. The V call is TRBV12-3 or TRBV12-4, the J call TRBJ1-5; D possibly corresponds to TRBD1 (6 bases). Trimming pared 7 bases from V and 4 bases from J, leaving 14 bases between. This CDR3 has 14 amino acids. The CDR3 DNA is TGTGCCAGCAACTTGGGGGCGCGGAATCAGCCCCAGCATTTT. Translation: CASNLGARNQPQHF.

This rearrangement joins TRBV12-3 or TRBV12-4 to TRBJ2-3; D remains unclear. Trimming took off 7 bases at V and 0 bases at J, with 11 bases between the two ends. This CDR3 is 14 amino acids long. This CDR3 is CASTYMASTDTQYF. CDR3 nucleotide sequence: TGTGCCAGCACCTACATGGCAAGCACAGATACGCAGTATTTT.

The chain uses TRBV10-3 and TRBJ2-5, with TRBD2 identical over 10 bases. The germline V gene encodes CDR1 ENHRY and CDR2 SYGVKD. This CDR3 is built from 15 residues. V trimming: 4 bases; J trimming: 5 bases; junction bases outside the gene matches: 7. The CDR3 here is CAISVSGGAGETQYF. CDR3 sequence (DNA): TGTGCCATCAGTGTCAGCGGGGGGGCCGGTGAGACCCAGTACTTC.

This clonotype has more than one count but fewer than ten. The chain recombines TRBV12-3 or TRBV12-4 with TRBJ2-1; 12 bases fit TRBD2. The CDR3 is made up of 13 amino acids. The V gene end was trimmed by 6 bases and the J gene end by 8 bases; junction bases not matched to a gene: 2. The CDR3 region is CASRTSGGYEQFF. DNA for the CDR3: TGTGCCAGCAGGACTAGCGGGGGATATGAGCAGTTCTTC.

Many counts were recorded for this clonotype. The CDR3 protein is CASSPDGQTEQYV. The CDR3 DNA sequence: TGTGCCAGCAGTCCCGATGGACAGACCGAGCAGTACGTC. V gene TRBV28 combines with J gene TRBJ2-7, with D possibly TRBD1 on 6 matching bases. The length of the CDR3 is 13 residues. Germline-derived CDR1 and CDR2 are MDHEN and SYDVKM. The V gene lost 5 bases and the J gene lost 6 bases, with 14 bases spanning the gap.

In regard to this clonotype: The DNA is omitted, as the CDR3 cannot be located on it reliably, and the CDR3 follows TCRdb's listing. The CDR3 spells CASSFGDGSDTQYF. The V gene is TRBV5-1, the J gene TRBJ2-3. The germline gives CDR1 SGHRS, CDR2 YFSETQ. The length of the CDR3 is 14 amino acids, counting both ends.

This clonotype was seen only a few times. The chain recombines TRBV7-2 with TRBJ2-5; no clear D. With 0 bases removed from V and 5 bases from J, the gap between germline ends came to 7 bases. The CDR3 extends over 13 amino acids. Per germline, CDR1 SGHTA and CDR2 FQGNSA. The CDR3 nucleotides read TGTGCCAGCAGCTTAGCGGGGATGGAGACCCAGTACTTC. Its translation: CASSLAGMETQYF.

The chain carries TRBV6-5 and TRBJ1-2; D unresolved. The CDR3 totals 14 residues. Trimming pared 0 bases from V and 6 bases from J, leaving 11 bases between. Germline CDR1 reads MNHEY; CDR2 reads SVGAGI. CDR3 nucleotides: TGTGCCAGCAGTTACTCGAGAGGGATCAATGGCTACACCTTC. It codes for CASSYSRGINGYTF.

This clonotype was recorded a few times. This sequence joins TRBV5-1 and TRBJ1-1; D uncertain. Trimming removed 4 bases at V and 0 bases at J, with 10 bases between. This CDR3 has 14 residues. The germline CDR1 and CDR2 sequences are SGHRS and YFSETQ. The CDR3 DNA reads TGCGCCAGCAGCCCTCAACTTATGAACACTGAAGCTTTCTTT. Encoded protein: CASSPQLMNTEAFF.

This clonotype was recorded a few times. The V and J genes are TRBV7-2 and TRBJ2-3; D gene uncertain. Trimming pared 1 base from V and 4 bases from J, leaving 15 bases between. Germline assignment: CDR1 SGHTA and CDR2 FQGNSA. There are 16 residues in the CDR3. The CDR3 loop is CASSLGLGRFADTQYF. As DNA, the CDR3 is TGTGCCAGCAGCTTAGGTTTAGGCAGGTTCGCAGATACGCAGTATTTT.

The rearrangement links TRBV12-3 or TRBV12-4 to TRBJ2-7; D is perhaps TRBD1 or TRBD2 (6 bases each). This CDR3 region has 17 residues. V lost 7 bases and J 6 bases, leaving 28 bases between the germline ends. The CDR3 DNA follows: TGTGCCAGCAAGAGGGGGGTCGTAACCCCGGGGGCTGGCGAGCAGTACTTC. This encodes CASKRGVVTPGAGEQYF.

The chain is built from TRBV6-5 and TRBJ2-3; TRBD2 agrees at 11 bases. CDR3 size: 15 residues. Trimming at V came to 6 bases and at J to 3 bases, leaving 5 bases not matched to a gene. CDR1 and CDR2 (germline): MNHEY, SVGAGI. CDR3 nucleotides: TGTGCCAGCAGATTAGCGGGGGGGCCGACAGATACGCAGTATTTT. Protein sequence: CASRLAGGPTDTQYF.